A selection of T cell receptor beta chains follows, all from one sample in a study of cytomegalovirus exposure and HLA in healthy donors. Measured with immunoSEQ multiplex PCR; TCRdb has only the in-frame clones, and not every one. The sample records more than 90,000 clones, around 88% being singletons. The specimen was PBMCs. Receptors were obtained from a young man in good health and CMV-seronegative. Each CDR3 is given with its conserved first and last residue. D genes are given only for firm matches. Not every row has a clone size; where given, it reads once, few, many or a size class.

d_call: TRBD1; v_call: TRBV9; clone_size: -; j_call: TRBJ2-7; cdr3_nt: TGTGCCAGCAGCGCCGGGACAGGACCCTACGAGCAGTACTTC; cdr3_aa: CASSAGTGPYEQYF
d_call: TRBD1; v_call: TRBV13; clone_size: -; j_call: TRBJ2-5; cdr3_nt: TGTGCCAGCAGCTCTGGACAGGGCCAAGAGACCCAGTACTTC; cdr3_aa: CASSSGQGQETQYF
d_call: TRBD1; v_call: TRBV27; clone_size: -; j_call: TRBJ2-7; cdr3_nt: TGTGCCAGCAGCTGGGGACAGGGATACGAGCAGTACTTC; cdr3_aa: CASSWGQGYEQYF
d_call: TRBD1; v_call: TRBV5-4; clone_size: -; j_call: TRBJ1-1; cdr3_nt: TGTGCCGGCGGGCAGGGGGTGGGTACTGAAGCTTTCTTT; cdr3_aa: CAGGQGVGTEAFF
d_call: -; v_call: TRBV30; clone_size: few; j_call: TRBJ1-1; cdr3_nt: TGTGCCTGGAGTCCTACAGAGAACACTGAAGCTTTCTTT; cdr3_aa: CAWSPTENTEAFF
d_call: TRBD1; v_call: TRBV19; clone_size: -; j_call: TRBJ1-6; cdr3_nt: TGTGCCAGTAGTCCAGAAAACAGGGGTGGAAATTCACCCCTCCACTTT; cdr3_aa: CASSPENRGGNSPLHF
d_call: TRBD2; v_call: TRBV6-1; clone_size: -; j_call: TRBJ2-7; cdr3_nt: TGTGCCAGCAGTGAAAGAACTAGCGGGAACTACGAGCAGTACTTC; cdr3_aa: CASSERTSGNYEQYF
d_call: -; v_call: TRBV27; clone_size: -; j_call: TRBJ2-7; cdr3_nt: TGTGCCAGCAAGAGACAAAATTCCTACGAGCAGTACTTC; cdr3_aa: CASKRQNSYEQYF
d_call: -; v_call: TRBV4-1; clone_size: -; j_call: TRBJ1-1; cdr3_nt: TGCGCCAGCAGCCGACCAGGACAGAAGAACACTGAAGCTTTCTTT; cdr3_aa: CASSRPGQKNTEAFF
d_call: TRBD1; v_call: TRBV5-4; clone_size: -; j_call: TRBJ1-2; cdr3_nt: TGTGCCAGCAGCTTAGATCCGTCAGGGGGAGCTAACTATGGCTACACCTTC; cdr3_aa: CASSLDPSGGANYGYTF
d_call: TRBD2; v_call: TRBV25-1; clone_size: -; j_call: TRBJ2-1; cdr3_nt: TGTGCCAGCAGTGAAGAGACTAGCGGGGTTAATGAGCAGTTCTTC; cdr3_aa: CASSEETSGVNEQFF
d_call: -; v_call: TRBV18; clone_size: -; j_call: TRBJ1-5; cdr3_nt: TGTGCCAGCTCACCATCAACAGAGAGTCCCCAGCATTTT; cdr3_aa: CASSPSTESPQHF
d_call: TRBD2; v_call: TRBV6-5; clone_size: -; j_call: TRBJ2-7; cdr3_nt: TGTGCCAGCAGCGGGACTAGCGGGGCTCACCAGTACTTC; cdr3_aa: CASSGTSGAHQYF
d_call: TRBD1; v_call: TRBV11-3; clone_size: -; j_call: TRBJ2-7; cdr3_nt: TGTGCCAGCAGCTTAGAGGCCAGGGGGAGCTCCTACGAGCAGTACTTC; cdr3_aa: CASSLEARGSSYEQYF
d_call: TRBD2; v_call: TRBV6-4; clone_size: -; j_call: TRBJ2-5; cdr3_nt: TGTGCCAGCAGACCCAGGAGCGGGAGGGCCGGGGAGACCCAGTACTTC; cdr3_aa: CASRPRSGRAGETQYF
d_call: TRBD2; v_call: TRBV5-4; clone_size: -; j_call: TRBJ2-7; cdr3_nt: TGTGCCAGCAGGATAAGCGGGAGGACTACTAACGAGCAGTACTTC; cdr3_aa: CASRISGRTTNEQYF
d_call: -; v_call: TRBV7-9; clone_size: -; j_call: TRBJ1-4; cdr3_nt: TGTGCCAGCAGCGATGATCGGGGGGCAGTTGAAAAACTGTTTTTT; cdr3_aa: CASSDDRGAVEKLFF
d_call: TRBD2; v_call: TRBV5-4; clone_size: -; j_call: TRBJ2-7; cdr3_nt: TGTGCCAGCAGCCATGCGAGGAAAGGACTTAGCGGGAGCTTGGACGAGCAGTACTTC; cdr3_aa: CASSHARKGLSGSLDEQYF
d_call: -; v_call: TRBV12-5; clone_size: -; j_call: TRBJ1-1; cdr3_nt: TGTGCTAGTGGACTACGACAGTACCCTGAAGCTTTCTTT; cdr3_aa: CASGLRQYPEAFF
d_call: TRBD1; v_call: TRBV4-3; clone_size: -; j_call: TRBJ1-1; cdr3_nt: TGCGCCAGCAGCGAAGGACAGGGACAGAACACTGAAGCTTTCTTT; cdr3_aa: CASSEGQGQNTEAFF
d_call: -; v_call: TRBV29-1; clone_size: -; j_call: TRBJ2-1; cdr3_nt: TGCAGCGTTGAAGGGCTCTTGGAGGGGTCTACCTACAATGAGCAGTTCTTC; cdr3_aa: CSVEGLLEGSTYNEQFF
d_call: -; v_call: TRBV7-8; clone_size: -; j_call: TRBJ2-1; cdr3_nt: TGTGCCAGCAGCTTAGATTTCTTAGCATATGAGCAGTTCTTC; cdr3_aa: CASSLDFLAYEQFF
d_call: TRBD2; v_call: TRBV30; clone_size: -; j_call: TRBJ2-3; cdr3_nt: TGTGCCTGGAGTGTATTGGGGGGGATCACAGATACGCAGTATTTT; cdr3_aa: CAWSVLGGITDTQYF
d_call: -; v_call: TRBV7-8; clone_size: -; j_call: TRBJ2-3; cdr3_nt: TGTGCCAGCAGCAATATAAATACAGATACGCAGTATTTT; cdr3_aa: CASSNINTDTQYF
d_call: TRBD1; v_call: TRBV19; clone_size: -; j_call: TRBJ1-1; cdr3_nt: TGTGCCAGTAGTCACGACAGGGTTGAAGCTTTCTTT; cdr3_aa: CASSHDRVEAFF
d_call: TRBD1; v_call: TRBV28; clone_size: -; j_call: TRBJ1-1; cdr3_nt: TGTGCCATATCCCCAGGGGGCAATTATCCAAACACTGAAGCTTTCTTT; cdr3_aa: CAISPGGNYPNTEAFF
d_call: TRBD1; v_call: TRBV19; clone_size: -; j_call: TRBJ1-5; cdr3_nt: TGTGCCAGTAGTATGACAGGGACTAGCAATCAGCCCCAGCATTTT; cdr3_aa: CASSMTGTSNQPQHF
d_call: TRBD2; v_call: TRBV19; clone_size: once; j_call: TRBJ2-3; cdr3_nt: TGTGCCAGTGCCCCGGCTCGAGCGGGGGCCTTGCGTTCTAGCACAGATACGCAGTATTTT; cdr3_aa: CASAPARAGALRSSTDTQYF
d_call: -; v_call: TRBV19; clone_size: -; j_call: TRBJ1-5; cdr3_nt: TGTGCCAGTAGTATGTGGTCTCTTGAGGGTCAGCCCCAGCATTTT; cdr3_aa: CASSMWSLEGQPQHF
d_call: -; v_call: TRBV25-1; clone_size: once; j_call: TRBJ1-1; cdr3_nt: TGTGCCAGCAGTGGAATTGGTACCGGGTACACTGAAGCTTTCTTT; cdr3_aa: CASSGIGTGYTEAFF
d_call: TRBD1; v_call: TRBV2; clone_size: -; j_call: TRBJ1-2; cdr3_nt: TGTGCCAGCAGACCCGGGACAGCGACCAACTATGGCTACACCTTC; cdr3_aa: CASRPGTATNYGYTF
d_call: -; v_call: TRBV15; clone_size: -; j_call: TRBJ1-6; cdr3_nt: TGTGCCACCAGCACCCGACAGGCCAATAATTCACCCCTCCACTTT; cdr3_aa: CATSTRQANNSPLHF
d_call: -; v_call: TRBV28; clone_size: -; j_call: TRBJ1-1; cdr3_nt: TGTGCCAGCAGTTCCAGGGGATACGCTTTCTTT; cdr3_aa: CASSSRGYAFF
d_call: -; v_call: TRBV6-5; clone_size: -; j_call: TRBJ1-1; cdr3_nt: TGTGCCAGCCACGGTACATTTAGTCAGGGAGGGAAAGCTTTCTTT; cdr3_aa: CASHGTFSQGGKAFF
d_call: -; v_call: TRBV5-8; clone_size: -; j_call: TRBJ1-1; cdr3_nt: TGTGCCAGCAGCCTCCGTTGGGGGCTGAACACTGAAGCTTTCTTT; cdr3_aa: CASSLRWGLNTEAFF
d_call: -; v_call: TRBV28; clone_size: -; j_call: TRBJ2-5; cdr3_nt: TGTGCCGTACACAACACCCCCCACCAAGAGACCCAGTACTTC; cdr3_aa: CAVHNTPHQETQYF
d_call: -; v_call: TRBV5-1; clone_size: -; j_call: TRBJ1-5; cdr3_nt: TGCGCCAGCAGCTTAGGACCAGGGAATCAGCCCCAGCATTTT; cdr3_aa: CASSLGPGNQPQHF
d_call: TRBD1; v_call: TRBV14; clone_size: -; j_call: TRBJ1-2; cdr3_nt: TGTGCCAGCAGCCATAGGGGGCTGGACTATGGCTACACCTTC; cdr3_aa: CASSHRGLDYGYTF
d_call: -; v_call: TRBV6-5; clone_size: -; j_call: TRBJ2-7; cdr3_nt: TGTGCCAGCAGTGGTCAGGGGATACCTTCCTACGAGCAGTACTTC; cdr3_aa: CASSGQGIPSYEQYF
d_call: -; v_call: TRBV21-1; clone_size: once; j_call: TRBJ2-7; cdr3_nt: TGTGCCAGCAGCCTAACGCTCGCCGGGCGGGGCGACGAAAGCTCCTACGAGCAGTACTTC; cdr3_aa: CASSLTLAGRGDESSYEQYF
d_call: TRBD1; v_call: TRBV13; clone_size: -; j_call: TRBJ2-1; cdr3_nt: TGTGCCAGCAGCTACGACAGGGGGGCGAGCTCCTACAATGAGCAGTTCTTC; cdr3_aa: CASSYDRGASSYNEQFF
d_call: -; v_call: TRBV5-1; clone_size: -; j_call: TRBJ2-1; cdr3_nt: TGCGCCAGCAGCTCGACTCGCTACAATGAGCAGTTCTTC; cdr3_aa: CASSSTRYNEQFF
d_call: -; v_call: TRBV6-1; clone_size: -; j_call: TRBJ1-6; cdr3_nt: TGTGCCAGCAGTGCTGGGACACCGCAATATAATTCACCCCTCCACTTT; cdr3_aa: CASSAGTPQYNSPLHF
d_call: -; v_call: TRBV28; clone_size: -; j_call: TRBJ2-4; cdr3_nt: TGTGCCAGCAGTTTGAAGGGGAACATTCAGTACTTC; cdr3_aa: CASSLKGNIQYF
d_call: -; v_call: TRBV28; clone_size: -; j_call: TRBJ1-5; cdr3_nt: TGTGCCAGCAGTTTACTTAAGACGGGGGATCAGCCCCAGCATTTT; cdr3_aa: CASSLLKTGDQPQHF
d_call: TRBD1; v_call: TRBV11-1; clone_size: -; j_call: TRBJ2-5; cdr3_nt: TGTGCCAGCAGCCCCTCGACAGGGAGAGGGGCCCAAGAGACCCAGTACTTC; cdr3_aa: CASSPSTGRGAQETQYF
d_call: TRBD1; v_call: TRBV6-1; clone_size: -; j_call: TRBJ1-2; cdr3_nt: TGTGCCAGCACTACTGCGGGACAGGCTTCCTATGGCTACACCTTC; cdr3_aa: CASTTAGQASYGYTF